The T cell receptor beta chain under discussion was sequenced for a study of T cells after yellow fever vaccination. This clonotype turned up a few times. V lost 2 bases and J lost 8, with 13 bases in between. The germline CDR1 and CDR2 sequences are MNHEY and SMNVEV (reference sequence). CDR3 length equals 14 residues. TCRdb reanalysed the 5' RACE reads using MiXCR and keeps one entry per CDR3 protein. Of 100,000 to 150,000 distinct CDR3 sequences in the sample, about 8.2% are singletons; the top ten hold 30% to 40%. The sequence derives from a man aged 18 to 29 who received the YFV17D yellow fever vaccine. This sequence joins TRBV27 and TRBJ2-1; D might be TRBD2 (6 bases). The source material was CD8+ T cells sorted from PBMCs, sampled on the day of the yellow fever booster vaccination. Here the CDR3 DNA reads TGTGCCAGCAGTTTACGCGGGGAGTGGCATGAGCAGTTCTTC. Residues: CASSLRGEWHEQFF.